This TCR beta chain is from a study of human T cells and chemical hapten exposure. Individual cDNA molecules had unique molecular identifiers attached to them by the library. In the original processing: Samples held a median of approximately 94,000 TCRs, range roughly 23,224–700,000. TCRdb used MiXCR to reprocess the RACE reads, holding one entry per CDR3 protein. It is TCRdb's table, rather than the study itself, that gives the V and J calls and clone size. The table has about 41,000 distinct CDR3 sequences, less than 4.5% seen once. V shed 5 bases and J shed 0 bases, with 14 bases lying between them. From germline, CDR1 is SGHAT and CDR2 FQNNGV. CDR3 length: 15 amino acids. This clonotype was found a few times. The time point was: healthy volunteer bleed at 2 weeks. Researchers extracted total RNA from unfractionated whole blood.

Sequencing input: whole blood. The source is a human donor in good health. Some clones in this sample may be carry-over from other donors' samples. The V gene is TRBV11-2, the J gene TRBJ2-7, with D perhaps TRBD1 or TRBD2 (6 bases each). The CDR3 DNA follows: TGTGCCAGCAGCCACATAACGGGGGCCTCCTACGAGCAGTACTTC. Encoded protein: CASSHITGASYEQYF.